This T cell receptor beta chain was identified during a study of T cell repertoires in cytomegalovirus infection. Overall study context: A matching HLA type, together with CMV infection, was signaled by public TCR beta signatures.

Using its own MiXCR run on the reads, TCRdb lists one record per CDR3 protein. The sample consists of around 310,000 distinct CDR3 sequences, around a sixth of them appearing once. A note on this clonotype: What it binds is unknown.

The germline V and J ends were trimmed by 1 base and 2 bases, with 8 bases remaining between them. This CDR3 has 14 residues. Germline V gives CDR1 MGHRA, CDR2 YSYEKL. Study-wide points: CMV-specific TCR beta clonotypes restricted by HLA-C dominated the ex vivo response.

This sequence was found in a human donor in good health (CMV status not recorded). Some clones in this sample may be carry-over from other donors' samples. Sequenced input: PBMCs. V usage is TRBV4-1 and J usage is TRBJ1-1; possibly TRBD1 for D (5 bases). The CDR3 loop reads CASSQADSNTEAFF. The CDR3 bases are TGCGCCAGCAGCCAAGCAGACAGTAACACTGAAGCTTTCTTT.